These 5 T cell receptor beta chains were sequenced from one sample in a study of blood T cell repertoires in COVID-19. Sequencing was performed with immunoSEQ multiplex PCR; in TCRdb, only in-frame clones are kept and a portion is missing. The data contain hundreds of thousands of clones, around 86% of them singletons. Sequenced sample: PBMCs or T cells enriched from blood (not recorded which). All receptors derive from a woman in her forties with acute COVID-19.

V usage is TRBV3-1 (or the pseudogene TRBV3-2) and J usage is TRBJ1-2; 9 nucleotides match TRBD1. The V segment lost 2 bases and the J segment 8 bases; nucleotides outside the gene matches: 9. From germline, CDR1 is LGHDT and CDR2 YNNKEL (reference sequence). The CDR3 consists of 15 residues. The CDR3 loop is CASSQREQGAQGYTF. CDR3 DNA sequence: TGTGCCAGCAGCCAAAGGGAACAGGGGGCGCAGGGCTACACCTTC.

The rearrangement links TRBV30 to TRBJ2-1; 7 bases are a match to TRBD1. CDR3 length: 18 residues. Germline trimming cut 1 base from V and 0 bases from J; bases unmatched to any gene: 12. Germline CDR1 and CDR2: GTSNPN and SVGIG (reference sequence). In nucleotides, the CDR3 is TGTGCCTGGAGTGGAACAGGGGCGCAGGTACTCTCCTACAATGAGCAGTTCTTC. This codes for CAWSGTGAQVLSYNEQFF. Looking up the rest from reference TRBV30 and TRBJ2-1 gives the full variable domain: SQTIHQWPATLVQPVGSPLSLECTVEGTSNPNLYWYRQAAGRGLQLLFYSVGIGQISSEVPQNLSASRPQDRQFILSSKKLLLSDSGFYLCAWSGTGAQVLSYNEQFFGPGTRLTVL.

J is TRBJ2-7 and V is TRBV4-1; tentatively, D is TRBD2 (5 bases). The CDR3 consists of 13 residues. Germline CDR1 reads MGHRA; CDR2 reads YSYEKL. The ends were cut back, 4 bases at V and 7 bases at J, with 14 bases in the middle. CDR3 region: CASSPIGGREQYF. CDR3 DNA: TGCGCCAGCAGCCCTATCGGCGGGCGGGAGCAGTACTTC.

This chain joins TRBV19 and TRBJ1-2, with TRBD1 as a possible D gene (6 bases). V lost 8 bases to trimming and J lost 0 bases, with 13 bases between them. The CDR3 is made up of 14 amino acids. Germline V gene lookup returns CDR1 LNHDA and CDR2 SQIVND (reference sequence). Here the CDR3 DNA reads TGTGCCAGTGGAGGACAGCTTCCTAACTATGGCTACACCTTC. Translating it yields CASGGQLPNYGYTF. The variable domain in full, with the rest retrieved from reference TRBV19 and TRBJ1-2, is DGGITQSPKYLFRKEGQNVTLSCEQNLNHDAMYWYRQDPGQGLRLIYYSQIVNDFQKGDIAEGYSVSREKKESFPLTVTSAQKNPTAFYLCASGGQLPNYGYTFGSGTRLTVV.

The chain couples TRBV6-7 to TRBJ2-1, with 8 bases matching TRBD1. TRBV6-7 counts as an open reading frame of uncertain function. The V segment lost 5 bases and the J segment 6 bases; nucleotides outside the gene matches: 6. The CDR3 runs 14 residues. The CDR3 DNA reads TGTGCCAGCAGTACGGGACAGGTCATCAATGAGCAGTTCTTC. Its protein is CASSTGQVINEQFF.